A single sample is the source of the 25 T cell receptor beta chains below, sequenced in a study of T cell changes during pregnancy in multiple sclerosis. Profiling relied on immunoSEQ multiplex PCR, and the TCRdb table lists in-frame clones only, not all of them. The profile shows about 50,000 clones, about 90% of them singletons. Sequencing used CD4+ T cells from peripheral blood mononuclear cells, obtained after pregnancy. The receptors stem from a female donor in good health, enrolled as a control in a pregnancy study.

This sequence joins TRBV27 and TRBJ2-5, with 8 bases fitting TRBD2. Germline CDR1 and CDR2: MNHEY and SMNVEV (reference sequence). The V and J ends lost 7 bases and 5 bases, in that order; junction bases with no gene match: 3. The CDR3 covers 12 residues. DNA of the CDR3: TGTGCCAGCAAGGGCGGGAGGGAGACCCAGTACTTC. Translation gives CASKGGRETQYF.

J is TRBJ1-5 and V is TRBV27; 7 bases agree with TRBD1. Germline V CDR1 and CDR2: MNHEY, SMNVEV (reference sequence). CDR3 size: 13 residues. J lost 6 bases, V lost 4 bases, and 3 bases had no gene match. The CDR3 DNA is TGTGCCAGCAGTTCACAGGGGCGTCAGCCCCAGCATTTT. Its translation is CASSSQGRQPQHF.

The chain has TRBV7-6 and TRBJ2-3; 13 bases match TRBD2. This CDR3 region has 16 residues. V was pared by 5 bases and J by 3 bases, with 5 bases of the junction left unmatched. Germline CDR1 and CDR2: SGHVS and FNYEAQ. This chain's CDR3 is CASSLLAGGSTDTQYF. CDR3 nucleotides: TGTGCCAGCAGCCTACTAGCGGGGGGGAGTACAGATACGCAGTATTTT.

CDR3 protein: CASSRGGTRDGYTF. The CDR3 region has the DNA TGCGCCAGCAGCCGGGGGGGGACCAGGGACGGCTACACCTTC. The rearrangement joins TRBV4-1 to TRBJ1-2; tentatively, D is TRBD1 (5 bases). With 4 bases removed from V and 8 bases from J, the gap between germline ends came to 17 bases. Germline V CDR1 and CDR2: MGHRA, YSYEKL. The CDR3 totals 14 residues.

The chain links TRBV28 to TRBJ2-7; TRBD1 might be the D (6 bases). Trimming pared 9 bases from V and 2 bases from J, leaving 17 bases between. CDR3 length: 14 residues. The germline V gene has CDR1 MDHEN and CDR2 SYDVKM. The CDR3 nucleotides read TGTGCCAGTCACGTAGGGGGTCTCCCCTACGAGCAGTACTTC. Its protein is CASHVGGLPYEQYF. Variable domain in full (rest from reference TRBV28 and TRBJ2-7): DVKVTQSSRYLVKRTGEKVFLECVQDMDHENMFWYRQDPGLGLRLIYFSYDVKMKEKGDIPEGYSVSREKKERFSLILESASTNQTSMYLCASHVGGLPYEQYFGPGTRLTVT.

This rearrangement joins TRBV30 to TRBJ2-7; TRBD1 is a possible D gene (6 bases). CDR3 length equals 13 residues. The V end lost 5 bases, the J end lost 2 bases, and 13 bases lay between the germline ends. Germline lookup yields CDR1 GTSNPN and CDR2 SVGIG (reference sequence). The CDR3 DNA is TGTGCCTGGCGTCGACAGGTCGCCTACGAGCAGTACTTC. It yields the protein CAWRRQVAYEQYF.

The chain is built from TRBV19 and TRBJ1-3, with D perhaps TRBD1 (6 bases). CDR1 and CDR2 (germline): LNHDA, SQIVND (reference sequence). V shed 10 bases and J shed 0 bases, with 19 bases lying between them. The CDR3 has 16 amino acids. CDR3 sequence (DNA): TGTGCCACCAAGGTGAAACAGGGTAACTCTGGAAACACCATATATTTT. Its translation: CATKVKQGNSGNTIYF.

The chain couples TRBV6-5 to TRBJ2-7; 10 bases fit TRBD1. Germline CDR1 is MNHEY and CDR2 is SVGAGI. The CDR3 has 14 amino acids. V lost 5 bases and J lost 5; bases outside the gene matches: 6. The CDR3 sequence: CASSDRGRGDEQYF. The CDR3 DNA sequence: TGTGCCAGCAGTGACAGGGGGCGCGGAGACGAGCAGTACTTC.

The V and J genes are TRBV10-3 and TRBJ2-7, with 8 nucleotides matching TRBD2. The germline V gene encodes CDR1 ENHRY and CDR2 SYGVKD. Trimming took 10 bases from V and 0 from J; bases not matched to a gene: 8. The length of the CDR3 is 14 residues. In DNA, the CDR3 is TGTGCCACCTCAGGACTAGCCAGCTCCTACGAGCAGTACTTC. Translating it yields CATSGLASSYEQYF.

The chain is built from TRBV29-1 and TRBJ2-3; 7 bases are shared with TRBD2. The CDR3 is made up of 14 amino acids. V lost 4 bases to trimming and J lost 2 bases; unmatched junction nucleotides: 6. Germline-derived CDR1 and CDR2 are SQVTM and ANQGSEA. CDR3 residues: CSVAAGSVTDTQYF. CDR3 in DNA: TGCAGCGTTGCAGCGGGGTCGGTCACAGATACGCAGTATTTT.

The gene calls are TRBV18 and TRBJ2-7, with 7 bases identical to TRBD2. There are 17 residues in the CDR3. The J segment lost 4 bases and the V segment lost 1 base, leaving 13 bases of the junction unmatched. The germline CDR1 and CDR2 sequences are KGHSH and LQKENI. The CDR3 DNA follows: TGTGCCAGCTCACCACAGGGAGGGTCTCCTCTGGGGTACGAGCAGTACTTC. Residues: CASSPQGGSPLGYEQYF.

V is TRBV28 and J is TRBJ1-1, with D perhaps TRBD1 (6 bases). V gave up 4 bases and J gave up 2 bases, with 11 bases separating them. There are 14 residues in the CDR3. Looked up from germline, CDR1 is MDHEN and CDR2 is SYDVKM. The CDR3 spells CASSSWTENTEAFF. For the CDR3, the DNA is TGTGCCAGCAGTTCCTGGACAGAAAACACTGAAGCTTTCTTT.

This sequence joins TRBV7-9 and TRBJ2-1; 8 positions agree with TRBD2. The CDR3 is made up of 17 amino acids. The ends lost 5 bases at V and 1 base at J; junction bases unmatched: 10. Germline loops: CDR1 SEHNR, CDR2 FQNEAQ (reference sequence). CDR3 residues: CASSPSKLAGSYNEQFF. The DNA for the CDR3 is TGTGCCAGCAGCCCCTCGAAGTTAGCGGGGTCCTACAATGAGCAGTTCTTC.

The genes are TRBV27 and TRBJ2-3; 7 nucleotides line up with TRBD1. CDR1 is MNHEY and CDR2 is SMNVEV in the germline V gene (reference sequence). The V segment lost 6 bases and the J segment 5 bases; nucleotides outside the gene matches: 2. This CDR3 comprises 12 residues. CDR3 sequence reads: CASSDREDTQYF. In nucleotides, the CDR3 is TGTGCCAGCAGCGACAGGGAAGATACGCAGTATTTT.

V gene TRBV19 combines with J gene TRBJ2-1; TRBD1 agrees at 7 bases. The CDR3 has 15 residues. Germline V gene lookup returns CDR1 LNHDA and CDR2 SQIVND (reference sequence). V dropped 1 base and J dropped 4; count of bases not matched to a gene: 4. The CDR3 DNA reads TGTGCCAGTAGTATAGGGACAGGATTATACAATGAGCAGTTCTTC. Translation: CASSIGTGLYNEQFF.

The CDR3 nucleotides are TGTGCCAGTAGTTCCTCCTCGGGACAAATGAACACTGAAGCTTTCTTT. Its translation is CASSSSSGQMNTEAFF. V gene TRBV19 combines with J gene TRBJ1-1; D is possibly TRBD1 (6 bases). The V end was cut by 5 bases, the J end by 0 bases, with 16 bases between. The V gene's germline CDR1 is LNHDA and CDR2 SQIVND (reference sequence). The CDR3 covers 16 residues.

The rearrangement joins TRBV6-1 to TRBJ2-1; D is possibly TRBD2 (6 bases). The CDR3 runs 13 residues. CDR1 and CDR2 (germline): MNHNS, SASEGT. Trimming cost V 2 bases and J 9 bases, with 11 bases left between them. In DNA, the CDR3 is TGTGCCAGCAGTGAACGCGGGATCAGTGAGCAGTTCTTC. Translated: CASSERGISEQFF.

The V call is TRBV5-5, the J call TRBJ1-1; 7 nucleotides align to TRBD1. The CDR3 is 13 residues long. The germline CDR1 and CDR2 sequences are SGHKS and YYEKEE (reference sequence). Trimming removed 4 bases from V and 11 bases from J; junction bases left unmatched: 11. CDR3 DNA sequence: TGTGCCAGCAGCGCCTCCGGGACAGTTAAGGCTTTCTTT. Protein product: CASSASGTVKAFF.

The V call is TRBV4-2, the J call TRBJ2-1, with TRBD2 matching over 14 bases. CDR1 and CDR2 from the germline V gene are LGHNA and YNFKEQ. CDR3 length: 18 residues. The J segment lost 2 bases and the V segment lost 4 bases, leaving 7 bases of the junction unmatched. The CDR3 DNA reads as TGTGCCAGCAGCCTAGGGACTAGCGGGGGCCTGACCTACAATGAGCAGTTCTTC. Translated, it gives CASSLGTSGGLTYNEQFF.

This chain links TRBV5-1 with TRBJ1-2; TRBD1 aligns across 9 bases. Germline trimming cut 3 bases from V and 2 bases from J; bases unmatched to any gene: 14. The CDR3 spans 18 residues. The germline V gene has CDR1 SGHRS and CDR2 YFSETQ. The DNA of the CDR3 is TGCGCCAGCAGCTCTCCAACCTGGGACAGGGCAGACAACTATGGCTACACCTTC. This gives the protein CASSSPTWDRADNYGYTF.

V is TRBV11-2 and J is TRBJ2-2, with a weak D call TRBD2 (6 bases). The CDR3 contains 16 residues. V was cut by 3 bases and J by 0 bases, with 11 bases left in between. CDR1 and CDR2 (germline): SGHAT, FQNNGV. The CDR3 DNA sequence: TGTGCCAGCAGCTTGCGGCGGGACGCGAACACCGGGGAGCTGTTTTTT. It specifies CASSLRRDANTGELFF. The full variable domain, rest sourced from reference TRBV11-2 and TRBJ2-2, is EAGVAQSPRYKIIEKRQSVAFWCNPISGHATLYWYQQILGQGPKLLIQFQNNGVVDDSQLPKDRFSAERLKGVDSTLKIQPAKLEDSAVYLCASSLRRDANTGELFFGEGSRLTVL.

The count of this clone is one. CDR3 DNA sequence: TGCGCCAGCAGCGACGGGGTTCGAGCCAAAAACATTCAGTACTTC. Its protein is CASSDGVRAKNIQYF. V usage is TRBV5-1 and J usage is TRBJ2-4; a weak D match, TRBD2 (5 bases). The ends were cut back, 4 bases at V and 0 bases at J, with 11 bases in the middle. The CDR3 runs 15 residues. In germline, CDR1 is SGHRS, CDR2 YFSETQ.

The chain joins TRBV6-5 to TRBJ1-2, with 7 positions matching TRBD1. V was pared by 2 bases and J by 2 bases, with 2 bases of the junction left unmatched. Germline V gene lookup returns CDR1 MNHEY and CDR2 SVGAGI. This CDR3 comprises 14 residues. In DNA, the CDR3 is TGTGCCAGCAGTTACACAGGGGCGAACTATGGCTACACCTTC. Translating it yields CASSYTGANYGYTF.

The CDR3 reads CASSSAQALYGYTF. The CDR3 coding sequence is TGTGCCAGCAGTTCCGCACAGGCTCTCTATGGCTACACCTTC. The chain carries TRBV27 and TRBJ1-2; D may be TRBD1 (5 bases). Germline V lookup: CDR1 MNHEY, CDR2 SMNVEV (reference sequence). V lost 4 bases, J lost 4 bases, and 13 bases lay in between. The CDR3 has 14 residues.

The chain recombines TRBV27 with TRBJ1-4; 7 bases fit TRBD1. CDR1 is MNHEY and CDR2 is SMNVEV in the germline V gene (reference sequence). The V and J ends lost 3 bases and 3 bases, in that order; junction bases with no gene match: 4. This CDR3 contains 15 residues. In DNA form, the CDR3 reads TGTGCCAGCAGTTTCCAAGGACAGGCTAATGAAAAACTGTTTTTT. Translated: CASSFQGQANEKLFF.